A selection of T cell receptor beta chains follows, all from one sample in a study of blood T cell repertoires in COVID-19. This table comes from immunoSEQ multiplex PCR, and its TCRdb copy is limited to in-frame clones, with some not included. This table holds fewer than 200,000 clones, nearly 80% found once. Sequencing was carried out using peripheral blood. The receptors derive from a woman aged 65 to 85 with acute or convalescent COVID-19. The CDR3 runs from the conserved cysteine through the conserved F or W. Each record gives: J gene, V gene, clone size, D gene, CDR3 protein, CDR3 DNA. D genes are given only for firm matches. Rows may omit the clone size; those that give it use once, few, many or a size class.

TRBJ1-6 TRBV30 - - CAWTSKGYNSPLHF TGTGCCTGGACCTCGAAGGGGTATAATTCACCCCTCCACTTT
TRBJ2-5 TRBV7-2 - TRBD1 CASSGDRSHQETQYF TGTGCCAGCAGCGGGGACAGGAGCCACCAAGAGACCCAGTACTTC
TRBJ1-2 TRBV7-8 - - CASAASLNYGYTF TGTGCCAGCGCGGCCAGCCTTAACTATGGCTACACCTTC
TRBJ2-1 TRBV19 - - CASSPRQDEQFF TGTGCCAGTAGTCCGCGACAGGATGAGCAGTTCTTC
TRBJ2-7 TRBV18 - TRBD1 CASSRLGQAPYEQYF TGTGCCAGCTCACGATTGGGACAGGCCCCCTACGAGCAGTACTTC
TRBJ2-7 TRBV27 - - CASSLNGYGGQYF TGTGCCAGCAGTTTAAATGGTTACGGGGGGCAGTACTTC
TRBJ2-7 TRBV10-3 - TRBD1 CALSGKGGNEQYF TGTGCCCTATCAGGGAAAGGGGGCAACGAGCAGTACTTC
TRBJ1-1 TRBV7-2 - - CASSLWGGENTEAFF TGTGCCAGCAGCCTTTGGGGGGGCGAGAACACTGAAGCTTTCTTT
TRBJ1-2 TRBV18 few - CASSPQSRGLYGYTF TGTGCCAGCTCACCACAGTCTAGAGGGCTATATGGCTACACCTTC
TRBJ1-6 TRBV5-1 few - CASSLGTVSYNSPLHF TGCGCCAGCAGCTTGGGCACAGTCTCTTATAATTCACCCCTCCACTTT
TRBJ2-7 TRBV3-1/TRBV3-2 - TRBD1 CASSQGWDRDYEQYF TGTGCCAGCAGCCAAGGCTGGGACAGGGACTACGAGCAGTACTTC
TRBJ1-1 TRBV10-1 - TRBD1 CASSDRQGVNTEAFF TGCGCCAGCAGTGACCGACAGGGTGTGAACACTGAAGCTTTCTTT
TRBJ1-4 TRBV2 - TRBD1 CASTQGANEKLFF TGTGCCAGCACTCAGGGGGCTAATGAAAAACTGTTTTTT
TRBJ1-6 TRBV7-3 - - CASSLMSRDLSPLHF TGTGCCAGCAGCTTAATGAGCAGGGATCTTTCACCCCTCCACTTT
TRBJ2-2 TRBV10-1 - - CASSQGSTGELFF TGCGCCAGCAGCCAGGGAAGCACCGGGGAGCTGTTTTTT
TRBJ1-1 TRBV19 - - CASSIRRRGANTEAFF TGTGCCAGTAGTATACGACGGAGGGGAGCCAACACTGAAGCTTTCTTT
TRBJ2-3 TRBV11-1 - TRBD1 CASSSRDRGLEDTQYF TGTGCCAGCAGTTCCCGGGACAGGGGGCTTGAAGATACGCAGTATTTT
TRBJ1-2 TRBV6-5 - TRBD1 CASSRDSLYGYTF TGTGCCAGCAGCCGGGACAGCCTATATGGCTACACCTTC
TRBJ2-1 TRBV18 many - CASSSTLRSDGLYNEQFF TGTGCCAGCTCCTCTACTCTTCGTAGCGACGGTTTATACAATGAGCAGTTCTTC
TRBJ1-1 TRBV6-1 - - CASSEVRDMNTEAFF TGTGCCAGCAGTGAAGTTCGGGATATGAACACTGAAGCTTTCTTT
TRBJ2-1 TRBV24-1 - - CATSSTGGAIDNEQFF TGTGCCACCAGTAGTACCGGGGGAGCGATAGACAATGAGCAGTTCTTC
TRBJ2-7 TRBV5-1 - TRBD2 CASRRTSGESYEQYF TGCGCCTCCCGAAGAACTAGCGGGGAGTCCTACGAGCAGTACTTC
TRBJ1-1 TRBV10-1 few - CASSGSVAYTEAFF TGCGCCAGCAGTGGTTCCGTCGCGTACACTGAAGCTTTCTTT
TRBJ2-1 TRBV24-1 - TRBD2 CATSDFGTAGGPENEQFF TGTGCCACCAGTGATTTCGGTACCGCGGGAGGGCCGGAGAATGAGCAGTTCTTC
TRBJ2-5 TRBV3-1/TRBV3-2 - - CASSQEGRGETQYF TGTGCCAGCAGCCAAGAGGGGCGGGGAGAGACCCAGTACTTC
TRBJ2-7 TRBV2 - - CASSELGGSYEQYF TGTGCCAGCAGTGAACTCGGCGGCTCCTACGAGCAGTACTTC
TRBJ2-4 TRBV2 - - CASSQIDSGIQYF TGTGCCAGCAGTCAGATCGATTCGGGCATTCAGTACTTC
TRBJ1-6 TRBV23-1 few TRBD1 CASSFRDRLPNSPLHF TGCGCCAGCAGTTTTAGGGACAGGCTCCCTAATTCACCCCTCCACTTT
TRBJ1-1 TRBV27 - - CASNPPRGKAFF TGTGCCAGCAACCCCCCTCGAGGAAAGGCTTTCTTT
TRBJ1-2 TRBV10-2 - - CASRETENYGYTF TGCGCCAGCAGAGAGACAGAGAACTATGGCTACACCTTC
TRBJ2-3 TRBV6-5 few TRBD2 CASRPGLAGGPDTYF TGTGCCAGCAGGCCGGGACTAGCGGGAGGGCCGGATACGTATTTT
TRBJ1-2 TRBV19 - TRBD1 CASSWGQHYGYTF TGTGCCAGCAGCTGGGGACAGCACTATGGCTACACCTTC
TRBJ1-6 TRBV3-1/TRBV3-2 - - CASSPTGGRVNSPLHF TGTGCCAGCAGCCCGACGGGGGGACGGGTAAATTCACCCCTCCACTTT
TRBJ1-2 TRBV19 - - CASSRRSNYGYTF TGTGCCAGTAGTCGGCGGAGTAACTATGGCTACACCTTC
TRBJ2-7 TRBV19 - TRBD2 CASSARPPTGEGTYEQYF TGTGCCAGTAGTGCCCGGCCCCCGACGGGGGAGGGGACCTACGAGCAGTACTTC
TRBJ2-5 TRBV21-1 - - CASSKKRINTGMETQYF TGTGCCAGCAGCAAAAAGAGAATTAATACAGGGATGGAGACCCAGTACTTC
TRBJ2-7 TRBV14 - TRBD2 CASSQGLAGNYEQYF TGTGCCAGCAGCCAAGGACTAGCGGGAAACTACGAGCAGTACTTC
TRBJ2-7 TRBV12-3/TRBV12-4 once TRBD1 CASSLTGEEQYF TGTGCCAGCAGTTTAACAGGGGAAGAGCAGTACTTC
TRBJ2-3 TRBV2 - TRBD2 CASDTSGNTDTQYF TGTGCCAGCGATACTAGCGGAAACACAGATACGCAGTATTTT
TRBJ2-7 TRBV5-1 - TRBD2 CASGGTSGKGRYEQYF TGCGCCAGCGGTGGGACTAGCGGGAAAGGGCGCTACGAGCAGTACTTC
TRBJ2-1 TRBV19 - - CASSRTRGNHNNEQFF TGTGCCAGCAGTCGGACAAGGGGGAACCATAACAATGAGCAGTTCTTC
TRBJ1-2 TRBV5-1 - - CASSTDSYLYGYTF TGCGCCAGCAGTACGGACAGCTACCTCTATGGCTACACCTTC
TRBJ1-2 TRBV9 - TRBD1 CASSVVSAGTGGNYGYTF TGTGCCAGCAGCGTAGTTTCCGCTGGGACAGGGGGGAACTATGGCTACACCTTC
TRBJ2-7 TRBV6-5 - - CASRGSADSEQYF TGTGCCAGCAGGGGTAGCGCTGATTCCGAGCAGTACTTC
TRBJ2-1 TRBV19 - TRBD1 CATGTGENEQFF TGTGCCACCGGGACAGGGGAGAATGAGCAGTTCTTC